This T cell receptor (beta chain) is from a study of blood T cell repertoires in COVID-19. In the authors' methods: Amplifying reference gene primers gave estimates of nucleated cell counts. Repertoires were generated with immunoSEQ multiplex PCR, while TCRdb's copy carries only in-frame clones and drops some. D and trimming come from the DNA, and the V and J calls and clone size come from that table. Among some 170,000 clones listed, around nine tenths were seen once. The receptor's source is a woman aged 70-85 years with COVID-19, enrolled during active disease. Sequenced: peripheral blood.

Here the CDR3 reads CASSFYSETQYF. As DNA, the CDR3 is TGTGCCAGCAGCTTTTATTCGGAGACCCAGTACTTC. The chain employs TRBV7-2 and TRBJ2-5; no clear D gene. CDR3 length: 12 amino acids. The germline V and J ends were trimmed by 3 bases and 5 bases, with 7 bases remaining between them. CDR1 and CDR2 (germline): SGHTA, FQGNSA.